A single sample is the source of the 8 T cell receptor beta chains below, sequenced in a study of CD8+CD57+ T cells in acquired aplastic anemia. Profiling of TCR beta VDJ combinations and CDR3 sequences used genomic DNA as template. In TCRdb, the reads were re-called with MiXCR into one record per CDR3 protein. Counted here are about 190,000 distinct CDR3 sequences, approximately 52% occurring once; the ten biggest clones make up about 15%. Source material: sorted CD4+, CD8+, or CD8+CD57+ T cells (not recorded which) from PBMCs. These receptors came from a human donor in good health, serving as a control.

CDR3 nucleotide sequence: TGTGCCACCAGTGATCGGACTAGCGGAGGGGAGACCCAGTACTTC. Translated, it gives CATSDRTSGGETQYF. The chain has TRBV24-1 and TRBJ2-5; 10 positions match TRBD2. With 3 bases clipped from V and 5 bases from J, the junction kept 5 bases outside the gene matches. This CDR3 is built from 15 residues. The V gene's germline CDR1 is KGHDR and CDR2 SFDVKD.

This clonotype was counted ten times or more. This chain connects TRBV10-3 to TRBJ1-3; D possibly corresponds to TRBD1 (6 bases). This CDR3 has 16 amino acids. Germline V CDR1 and CDR2: ENHRY, SYGVKD. Trimming removed 2 bases from V and 0 bases from J, with 11 bases in between. The CDR3 loop is CAISEGDTLSGNTIYF. The DNA for the CDR3 is TGTGCCATCAGTGAGGGGGACACCCTCTCTGGAAACACCATATATTTT.

V is TRBV7-2 and J is TRBJ1-4; D unresolved. V was pared by 3 bases and J by 14 bases, with 1 base between. Germline V lookup: CDR1 SGHTA, CDR2 FQGNSA. The CDR3 covers 8 residues. The CDR3 DNA is TGTGCCAGCAGCTTTCTGTTTTTT. Translated: CASSFLFF.

The chain links TRBV2 to TRBJ2-7; possibly TRBD1 or TRBD2 for D (5 bases each). With 10 bases removed from V and 6 bases from J, the gap between germline ends came to 22 bases. The germline V gene has CDR1 SNHLY and CDR2 FYNNEI. The CDR3 extends over 14 amino acids. DNA for the CDR3: TGTGCCACCCAAAGAGAGGGACGCATTTCCGAGCAGTACTTC. It is translated as CATQREGRISEQYF.

The chain recombines TRBV29-1 with TRBJ2-3; 10 bases are a match to TRBD2. V lost 7 bases to trimming and J lost 1 base; unmatched junction nucleotides: 8. CDR1 is SQVTM, CDR2 ANQGSEA, per germline. The CDR3 is 15 residues long. CDR3 sequence (DNA): TGCAGCGCCACAAGGCTAGCGGGGGGCACAGATACGCAGTATTTT. This sequence encodes CSATRLAGGTDTQYF.

This chain joins TRBV7-9 and TRBJ2-7; D is perhaps TRBD1 or TRBD2 (5 bases each). Germline CDR1 SEHNR, CDR2 FQNEAQ (reference sequence). Trimming cost V 10 bases and J 6 bases, with 13 bases left between them. The CDR3 length is 11 residues. The CDR3 is CATKVGTEQYF. CDR3 in DNA: TGTGCCACCAAGGTAGGGACCGAGCAGTACTTC.

The V gene is TRBV20-1, the J gene TRBJ2-5; 11 bases agree with TRBD1. The J segment lost 5 bases and the V segment lost 1 base, leaving 9 bases of the junction unmatched. The germline V gene has CDR1 DFQATT and CDR2 SNEGSKA (reference sequence). There are 16 residues in the CDR3. CDR3: CSARAGQGVPKETQYF. The CDR3, as DNA: TGCAGTGCTAGAGCGGGACAGGGGGTACCTAAGGAGACCCAGTACTTC.

This clonotype was seen at least ten times. The CDR3 loop reads CASATVSEQYF. The CDR3, as DNA: TGTGCCAGCGCCACAGTGAGCGAGCAGTACTTC. This rearrangement joins TRBV27 to TRBJ2-7; D is undetermined. Trimming took off 8 bases at V and 6 bases at J, with 11 bases between the two ends. CDR1 and CDR2 (germline): MNHEY, SMNVEV (reference sequence). There are 11 residues in the CDR3.